This T cell receptor (beta chain) was documented in a study of tumor-infiltrating lymphocytes in oesophageal squamous cell carcinoma. In its sample, this clonotype is medium-sized. TCRdb independently ran MiXCR on the PCR reads; one entry per CDR3 protein. The sample includes 12,000 or so distinct CDR3 sequences, about 50% of them seen just once. CDR1 SGHVS and CDR2 FQNEAQ come from the germline V gene. The length of the CDR3 is 16 residues. Trimming cost V 2 bases and J 0 bases, with 11 bases left between them. The sequenced material came from esophageal tumor tissue. The source of this sequence is a female donor with esophageal squamous cell carcinoma. The gene calls are TRBV7-8 and TRBJ1-5; D remains ambiguous. The CDR3 bases are TGTGCCAGCAGCTTAAATGGTCCCTCTAGCAATCAGCCCCAGCATTTT. Protein: CASSLNGPSSNQPQHF.